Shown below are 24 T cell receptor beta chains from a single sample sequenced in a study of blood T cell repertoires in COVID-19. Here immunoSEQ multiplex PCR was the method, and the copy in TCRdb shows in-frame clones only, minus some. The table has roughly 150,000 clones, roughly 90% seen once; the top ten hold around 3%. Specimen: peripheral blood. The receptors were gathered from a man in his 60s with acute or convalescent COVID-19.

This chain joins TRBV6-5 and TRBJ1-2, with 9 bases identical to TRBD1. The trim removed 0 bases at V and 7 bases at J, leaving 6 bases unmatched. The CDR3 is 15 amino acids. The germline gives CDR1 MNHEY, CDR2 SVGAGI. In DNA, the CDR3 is TGTGCCAGCAGTTACTCGGTGACAGGGGGGGGTGGCTACACCTTC. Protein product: CASSYSVTGGGGYTF.

The CDR3 DNA is TGTGCCAGCAGTTTTAGCTCCTACGAGCAGTACTTC. It specifies CASSFSSYEQYF. The genes are TRBV3-1 (or the pseudogene TRBV3-2) and TRBJ2-7; no definite D call. The CDR3 consists of 12 residues. The V gene's germline CDR1 is LGHDT and CDR2 YNNKEL (reference sequence). With 6 bases removed from V and 0 bases from J, the gap between germline ends came to 6 bases.

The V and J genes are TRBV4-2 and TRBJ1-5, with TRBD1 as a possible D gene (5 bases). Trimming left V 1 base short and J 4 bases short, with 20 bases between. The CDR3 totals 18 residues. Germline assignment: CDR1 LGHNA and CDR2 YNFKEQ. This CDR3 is CASSQGSRAGLRNQPQHF. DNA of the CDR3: TGTGCCAGCAGCCAAGGTTCTCGGGCAGGGTTAAGAAATCAGCCCCAGCATTTT.

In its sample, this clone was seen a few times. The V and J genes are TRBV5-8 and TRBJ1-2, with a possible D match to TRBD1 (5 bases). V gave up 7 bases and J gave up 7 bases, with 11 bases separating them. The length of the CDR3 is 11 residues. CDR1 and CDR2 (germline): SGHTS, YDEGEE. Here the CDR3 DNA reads TGTGCCAGCCTCCAGGGTGTTGGCTACACCTTC. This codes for CASLQGVGYTF.

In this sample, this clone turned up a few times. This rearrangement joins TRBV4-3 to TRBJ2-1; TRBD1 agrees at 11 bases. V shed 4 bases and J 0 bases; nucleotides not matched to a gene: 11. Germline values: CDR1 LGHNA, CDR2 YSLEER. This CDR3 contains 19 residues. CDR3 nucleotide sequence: TGCGCCAGCAGCCCTCGGACAGGGGGCTCCCTGAGCTCCTACAATGAGCAGTTCTTC. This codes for CASSPRTGGSLSSYNEQFF.

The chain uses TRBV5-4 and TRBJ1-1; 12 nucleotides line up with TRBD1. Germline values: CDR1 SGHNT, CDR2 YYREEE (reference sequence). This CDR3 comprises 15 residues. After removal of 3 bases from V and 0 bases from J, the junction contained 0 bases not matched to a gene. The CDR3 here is CASSWDRGLNTEAFF. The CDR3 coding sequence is TGTGCCAGCAGCTGGGACAGGGGGCTGAACACTGAAGCTTTCTTT. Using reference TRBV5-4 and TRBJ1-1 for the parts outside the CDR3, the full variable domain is ETGVTQSPTHLIKTRGQQVTLRCSSQSGHNTVSWYQQALGQGPQFIFQYYREEENGRGNFPPRFSGLQFPNYSSELNVNALELDDSALYLCASSWDRGLNTEAFFGQGTRLTVV.

The CDR3 sequence is CASSLAGSAEQYF. The CDR3 DNA follows: TGTGCCAGCAGCTTGGCGGGGTCTGCCGAGCAGTACTTC. This chain joins TRBV5-4 and TRBJ2-7; TRBD2 is a possible D gene (5 bases). The CDR3 has 13 residues. Looked up from germline, CDR1 is SGHNT and CDR2 is YYREEE (reference sequence). Trimming removed 0 bases at V and 6 bases at J, with 10 bases between.

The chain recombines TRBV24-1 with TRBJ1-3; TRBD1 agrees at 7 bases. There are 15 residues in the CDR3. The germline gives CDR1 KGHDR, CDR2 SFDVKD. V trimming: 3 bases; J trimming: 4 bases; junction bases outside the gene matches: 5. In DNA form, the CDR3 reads TGTGCCACCAGTGATGACAGGGACATCGGAAACACCATATATTTT. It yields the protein CATSDDRDIGNTIYF.

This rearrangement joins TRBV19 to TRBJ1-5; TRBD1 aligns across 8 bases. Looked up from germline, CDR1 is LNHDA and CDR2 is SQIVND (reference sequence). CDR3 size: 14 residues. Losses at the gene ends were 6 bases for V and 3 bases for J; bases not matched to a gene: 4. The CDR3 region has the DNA TGTGCCAGTAGAGGACAGGGAATCAATCAGCCCCAGCATTTT. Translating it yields CASRGQGINQPQHF.

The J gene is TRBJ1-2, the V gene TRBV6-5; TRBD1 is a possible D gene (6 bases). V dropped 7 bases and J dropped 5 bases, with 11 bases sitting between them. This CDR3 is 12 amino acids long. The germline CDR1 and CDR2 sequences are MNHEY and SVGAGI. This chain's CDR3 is CASNDRNYGYTF. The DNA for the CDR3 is TGTGCCAGCAACGACAGGAATTATGGCTACACCTTC.

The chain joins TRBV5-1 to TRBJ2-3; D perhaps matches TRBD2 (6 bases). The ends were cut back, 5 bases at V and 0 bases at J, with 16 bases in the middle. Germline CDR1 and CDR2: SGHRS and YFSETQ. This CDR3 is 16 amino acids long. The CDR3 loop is CASSRDSQTSTDTQYF. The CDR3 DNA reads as TGCGCCAGCAGTCGGGACTCACAAACTAGCACAGATACGCAGTATTTT.

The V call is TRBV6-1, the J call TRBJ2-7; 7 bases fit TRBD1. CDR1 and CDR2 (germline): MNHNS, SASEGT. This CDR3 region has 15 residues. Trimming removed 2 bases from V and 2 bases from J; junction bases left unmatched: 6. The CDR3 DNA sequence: TGTGCCAGCAGTGAATCAGGGGGTGGCCCCTACGAGCAGTACTTC. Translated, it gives CASSESGGGPYEQYF.

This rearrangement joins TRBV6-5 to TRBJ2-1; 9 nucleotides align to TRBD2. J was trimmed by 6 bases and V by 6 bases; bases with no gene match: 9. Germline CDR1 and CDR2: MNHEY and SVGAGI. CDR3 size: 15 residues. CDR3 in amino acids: CASRNSGGWVNEQFF. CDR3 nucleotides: TGTGCCAGCAGGAATAGCGGGGGCTGGGTCAATGAGCAGTTCTTC.

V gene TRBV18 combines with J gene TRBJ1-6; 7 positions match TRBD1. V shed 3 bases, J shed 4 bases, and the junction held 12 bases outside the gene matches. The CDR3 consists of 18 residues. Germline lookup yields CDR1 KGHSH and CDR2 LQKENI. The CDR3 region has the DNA TGTGCCAGCTCACCCGCCACGGGACAGCGGTCTTATAATTCACCCCTCCACTTT. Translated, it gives CASSPATGQRSYNSPLHF.

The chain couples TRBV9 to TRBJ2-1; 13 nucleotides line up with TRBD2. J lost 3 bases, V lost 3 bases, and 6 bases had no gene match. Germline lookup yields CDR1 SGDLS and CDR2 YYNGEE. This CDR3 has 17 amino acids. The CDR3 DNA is TGTGCCAGCAGCGCCTGGACTAGCGGGGGCTACTACAATGAGCAGTTCTTC. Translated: CASSAWTSGGYYNEQFF.

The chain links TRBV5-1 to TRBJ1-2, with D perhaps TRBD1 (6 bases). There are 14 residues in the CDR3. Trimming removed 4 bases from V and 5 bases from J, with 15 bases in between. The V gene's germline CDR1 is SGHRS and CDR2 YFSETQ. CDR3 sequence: CASSRTEQMYGYTF. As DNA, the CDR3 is TGCGCCAGCAGCCGGACAGAGCAAATGTATGGCTACACCTTC.

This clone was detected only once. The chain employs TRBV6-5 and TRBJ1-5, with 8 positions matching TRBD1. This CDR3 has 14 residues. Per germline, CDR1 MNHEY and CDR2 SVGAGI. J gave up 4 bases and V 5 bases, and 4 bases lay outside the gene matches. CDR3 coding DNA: TGTGCCAGCAGTCTCGACAGGGGAAATCAGCCCCAGCATTTT. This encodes CASSLDRGNQPQHF.

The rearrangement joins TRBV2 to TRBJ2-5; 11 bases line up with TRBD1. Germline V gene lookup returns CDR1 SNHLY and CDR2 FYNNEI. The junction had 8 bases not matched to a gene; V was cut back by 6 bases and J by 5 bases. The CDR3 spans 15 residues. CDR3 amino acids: CASRTDRGRTETQYF. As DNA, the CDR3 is TGTGCCAGCAGGACGGACAGGGGGCGCACGGAGACCCAGTACTTC.

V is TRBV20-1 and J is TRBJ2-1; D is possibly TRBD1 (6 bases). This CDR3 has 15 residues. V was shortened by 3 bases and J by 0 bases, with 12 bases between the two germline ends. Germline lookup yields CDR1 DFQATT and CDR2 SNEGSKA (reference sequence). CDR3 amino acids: CSASQGPSSYNEQFF. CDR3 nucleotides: TGCAGTGCTAGTCAGGGGCCAAGCTCCTACAATGAGCAGTTCTTC.

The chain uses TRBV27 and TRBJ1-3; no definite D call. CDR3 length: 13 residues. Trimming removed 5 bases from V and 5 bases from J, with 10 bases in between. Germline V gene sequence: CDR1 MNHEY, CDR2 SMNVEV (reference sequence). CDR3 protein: CASSAGTRNTIYF. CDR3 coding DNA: TGTGCCAGCAGTGCGGGAACCAGAAACACCATATATTTT.

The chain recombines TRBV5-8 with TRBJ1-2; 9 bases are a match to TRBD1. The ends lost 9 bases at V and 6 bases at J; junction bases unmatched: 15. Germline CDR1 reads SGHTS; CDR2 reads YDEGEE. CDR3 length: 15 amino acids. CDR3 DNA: TGTGCCACCTCCCCGGGACAGGGCGCGTCGAATGGCTACACCTTC. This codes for CATSPGQGASNGYTF. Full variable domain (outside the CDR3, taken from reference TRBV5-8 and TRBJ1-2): EAGVTQSPTHLIKTRGQQATLRCSPISGHTSVYWYQQALGLGLQFLLWYDEGEERNRGNFPPRFSGRQFPNYSSELNVNALELEDSALYLCATSPGQGASNGYTFGSGTRLTVV.

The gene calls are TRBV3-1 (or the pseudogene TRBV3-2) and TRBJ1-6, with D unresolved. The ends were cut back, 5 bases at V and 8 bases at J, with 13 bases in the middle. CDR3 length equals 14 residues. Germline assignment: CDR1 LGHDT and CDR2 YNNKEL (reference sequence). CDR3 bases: TGTGCCAGCAGCGGAGGCGGCTGGGATTCACCCCTCCACTTT. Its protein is CASSGGGWDSPLHF.

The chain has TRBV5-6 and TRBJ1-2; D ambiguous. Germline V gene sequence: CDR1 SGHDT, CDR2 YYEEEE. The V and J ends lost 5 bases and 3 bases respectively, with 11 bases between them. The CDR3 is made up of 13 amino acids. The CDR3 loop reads CASRIREDYGYTF. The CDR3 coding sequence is TGTGCCAGCAGGATAAGGGAGGACTATGGCTACACCTTC.

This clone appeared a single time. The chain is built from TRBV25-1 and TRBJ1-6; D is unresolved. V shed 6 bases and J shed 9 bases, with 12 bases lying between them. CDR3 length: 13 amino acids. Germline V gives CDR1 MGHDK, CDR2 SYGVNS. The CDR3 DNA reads TGTGCCAGCAGGGATAATGGCGGTTCACCCCTCCACTTT. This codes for CASRDNGGSPLHF.